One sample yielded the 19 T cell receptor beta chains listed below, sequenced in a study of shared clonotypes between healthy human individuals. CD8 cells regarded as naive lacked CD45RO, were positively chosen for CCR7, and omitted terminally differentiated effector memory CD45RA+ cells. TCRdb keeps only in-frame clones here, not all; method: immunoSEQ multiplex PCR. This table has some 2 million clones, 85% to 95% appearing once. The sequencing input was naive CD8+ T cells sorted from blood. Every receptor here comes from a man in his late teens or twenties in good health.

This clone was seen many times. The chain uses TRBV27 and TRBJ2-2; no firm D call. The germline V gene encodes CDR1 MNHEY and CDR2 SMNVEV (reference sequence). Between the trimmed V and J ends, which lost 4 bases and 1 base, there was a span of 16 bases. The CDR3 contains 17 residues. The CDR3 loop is CASSYDLAMGNTGELFF. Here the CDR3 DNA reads TGTGCCAGCAGTTACGACCTCGCAATGGGGAACACCGGGGAGCTGTTTTTT.

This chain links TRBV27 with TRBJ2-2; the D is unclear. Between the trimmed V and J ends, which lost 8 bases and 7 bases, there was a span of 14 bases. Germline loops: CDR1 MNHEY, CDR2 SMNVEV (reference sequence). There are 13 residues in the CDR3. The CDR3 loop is CASGPSNFGELFF. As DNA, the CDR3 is TGTGCCAGCGGACCATCAAATTTCGGGGAGCTGTTTTTT.

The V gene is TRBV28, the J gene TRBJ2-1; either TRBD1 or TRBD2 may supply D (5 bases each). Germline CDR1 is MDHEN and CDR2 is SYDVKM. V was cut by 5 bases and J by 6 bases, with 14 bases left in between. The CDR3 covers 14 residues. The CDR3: CASSGGALSNEQFF. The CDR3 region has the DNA TGTGCCAGCAGTGGGGGTGCCCTCAGCAATGAGCAGTTCTTC.

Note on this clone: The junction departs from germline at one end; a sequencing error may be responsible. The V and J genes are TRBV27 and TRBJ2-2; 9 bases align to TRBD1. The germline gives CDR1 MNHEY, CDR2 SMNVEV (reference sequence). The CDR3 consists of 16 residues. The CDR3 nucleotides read TGTGCCAGCAGTTTATCACAGGGGGCCGCCACCGTGGAGCTGTTTTTT. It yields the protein CASSLSQGAATVELFF.

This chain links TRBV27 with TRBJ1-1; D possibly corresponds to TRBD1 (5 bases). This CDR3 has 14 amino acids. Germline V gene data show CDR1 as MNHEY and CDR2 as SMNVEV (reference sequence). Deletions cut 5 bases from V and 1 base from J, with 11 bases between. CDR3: CASSQQGPNTEAFF. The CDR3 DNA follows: TGTGCCAGCAGTCAGCAGGGTCCGAACACTGAAGCTTTCTTT.

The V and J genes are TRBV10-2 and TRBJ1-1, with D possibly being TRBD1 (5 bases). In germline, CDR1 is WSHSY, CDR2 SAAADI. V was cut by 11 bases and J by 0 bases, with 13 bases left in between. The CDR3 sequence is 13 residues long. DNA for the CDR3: TGCGCCGGGGGGGACGGGTTGAACACTGAAGCTTTCTTT. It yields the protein CAGGDGLNTEAFF.

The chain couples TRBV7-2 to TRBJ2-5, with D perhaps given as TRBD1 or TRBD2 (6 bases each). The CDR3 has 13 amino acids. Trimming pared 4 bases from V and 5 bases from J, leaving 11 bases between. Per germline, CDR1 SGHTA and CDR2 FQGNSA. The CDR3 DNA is TGTGCCAGCAGCTCCGTAGGGGGGGAGACCCAGTACTTC. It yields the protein CASSSVGGETQYF.

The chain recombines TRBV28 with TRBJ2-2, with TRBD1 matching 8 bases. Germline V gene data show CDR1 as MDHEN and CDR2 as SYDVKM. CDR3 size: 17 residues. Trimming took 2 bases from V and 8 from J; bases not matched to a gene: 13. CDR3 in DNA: TGTGCCAGCAGTTTAGGTTTCGGGACAGGTCATTTGGGGGAGCTGTTTTTT. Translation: CASSLGFGTGHLGELFF.

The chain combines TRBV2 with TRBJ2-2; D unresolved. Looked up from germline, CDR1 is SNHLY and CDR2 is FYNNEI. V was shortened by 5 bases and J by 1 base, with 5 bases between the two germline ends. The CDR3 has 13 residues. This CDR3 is CASSPGNTGELFF. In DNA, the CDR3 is TGTGCCAGCAGTCCAGGGAACACCGGGGAGCTGTTTTTT.

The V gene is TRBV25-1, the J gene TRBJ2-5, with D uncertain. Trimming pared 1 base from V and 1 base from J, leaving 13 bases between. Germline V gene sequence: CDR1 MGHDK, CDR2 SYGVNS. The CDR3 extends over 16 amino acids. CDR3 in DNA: TGTGCCAGCAGTGAATTTAGTTCCCCGATCCAAGAGACCCAGTACTTC. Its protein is CASSEFSSPIQETQYF.

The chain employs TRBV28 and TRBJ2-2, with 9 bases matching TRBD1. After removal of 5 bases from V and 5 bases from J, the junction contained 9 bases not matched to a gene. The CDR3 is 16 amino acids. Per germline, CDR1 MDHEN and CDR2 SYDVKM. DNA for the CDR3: TGTGCCAGCAGTCCCCACTTACAGGGGGCAACCGGGGAGCTGTTTTTT. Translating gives CASSPHLQGATGELFF.

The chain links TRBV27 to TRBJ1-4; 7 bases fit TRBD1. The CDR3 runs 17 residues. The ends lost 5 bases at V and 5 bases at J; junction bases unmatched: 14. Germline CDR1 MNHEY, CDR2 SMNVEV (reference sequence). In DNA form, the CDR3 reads TGTGCCAGCAGTCCCTCGGTGGGAGACAGGGAAAATGAAAAACTGTTTTTT. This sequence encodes CASSPSVGDRENEKLFF. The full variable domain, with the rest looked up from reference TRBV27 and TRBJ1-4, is EAQVTQNPRYLITVTGKKLTVTCSQNMNHEYMSWYRQDPGLGLRQIYYSMNVEVTDKGDVPEGYKVSRKEKRNFPLILESPSPNQTSLYFCASSPSVGDRENEKLFFGSGTQLSVL.

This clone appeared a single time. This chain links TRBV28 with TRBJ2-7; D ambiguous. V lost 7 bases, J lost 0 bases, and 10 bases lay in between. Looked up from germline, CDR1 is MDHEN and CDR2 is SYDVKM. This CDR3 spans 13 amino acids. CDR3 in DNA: TGTGCCAGCACTGGATCACCCTCCTACGAGCAGTACTTC. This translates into CASTGSPSYEQYF.

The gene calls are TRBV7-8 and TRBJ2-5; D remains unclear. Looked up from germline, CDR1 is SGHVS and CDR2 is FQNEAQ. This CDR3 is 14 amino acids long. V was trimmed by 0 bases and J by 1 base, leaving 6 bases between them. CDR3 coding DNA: TGTGCCAGCAGCTTAGCCCCGCTCCAAGAGACCCAGTACTTC. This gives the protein CASSLAPLQETQYF.

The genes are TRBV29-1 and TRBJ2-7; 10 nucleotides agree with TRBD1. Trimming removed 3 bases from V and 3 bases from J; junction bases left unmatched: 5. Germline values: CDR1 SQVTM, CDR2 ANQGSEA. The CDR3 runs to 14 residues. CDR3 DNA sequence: TGCAGCGTTGAGGCGGGACAGGGGCACTACGAGCAGTACTTC. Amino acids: CSVEAGQGHYEQYF.

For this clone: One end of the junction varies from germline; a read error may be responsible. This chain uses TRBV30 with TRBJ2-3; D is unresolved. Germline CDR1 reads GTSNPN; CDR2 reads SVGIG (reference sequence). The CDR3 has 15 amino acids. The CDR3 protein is CAWSLEGTFKDTRYF. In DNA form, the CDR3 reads TGTGCCTGGAGTTTAGAAGGAACGTTTAAAGATACGCGGTATTTT.

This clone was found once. The CDR3 region has the DNA TGTGCCTGGAGTGGCCCTGGGGACAGAGAGTTCTATGGCTACACCTTC. This gives the protein CAWSGPGDREFYGYTF. This chain uses TRBV30 with TRBJ1-2, with 7 bases lining up with TRBD1. Germline V gene sequence: CDR1 GTSNPN, CDR2 SVGIG (reference sequence). Trimming took 1 base from V and 4 from J; bases not matched to a gene: 12. The CDR3 covers 16 residues.

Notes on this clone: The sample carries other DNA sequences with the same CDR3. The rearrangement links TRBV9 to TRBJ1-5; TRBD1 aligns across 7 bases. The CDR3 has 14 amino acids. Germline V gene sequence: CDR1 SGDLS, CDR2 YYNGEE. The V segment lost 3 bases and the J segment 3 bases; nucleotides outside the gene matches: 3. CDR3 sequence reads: CASSATGVNQPQHF. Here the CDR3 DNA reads TGTGCCAGCAGCGCCACAGGGGTCAATCAGCCCCAGCATTTT. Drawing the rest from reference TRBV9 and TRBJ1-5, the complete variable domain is DSGVTQTPKHLITATGQRVTLRCSPRSGDLSVYWYQQSLDQGLQFLIQYYNGEERAKGNILERFSAQQFPDLHSELNLSSLELGDSALYFCASSATGVNQPQHFGDGTRLSIL.

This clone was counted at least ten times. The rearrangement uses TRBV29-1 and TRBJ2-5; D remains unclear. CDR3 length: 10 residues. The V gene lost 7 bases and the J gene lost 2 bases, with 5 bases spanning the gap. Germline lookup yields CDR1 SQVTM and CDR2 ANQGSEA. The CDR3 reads CSAAQETQYF. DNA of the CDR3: TGCAGCGCGGCACAAGAGACCCAGTACTTC.